Each of the 26 T cell receptor beta chains below was sequenced from the same sample in a study of memory CD4+ T cells and cytomegalovirus serostatus. Libraries were prepared by immunoSEQ multiplex PCR; TCRdb keeps only in-frame clonotypes and omits some of them. The repertoire consists of about 57,000 clones, with roughly 80% occurring once and the leading ten covering 0.75% to 0.9%. The sort gate was single viable CD3+CD4+CD8-CD45RO+ cells for memory CD4+ T cells. The material sequenced was memory CD4+ T cells from blood. The receptors here all came from an adult in good health and CMV-seronegative.

V is TRBV11-2 and J is TRBJ2-2, with no clear D. The CDR3 is made up of 14 amino acids. The V end was cut by 8 bases, the J end by 6 bases, with 16 bases between. The germline V gene has CDR1 SGHAT and CDR2 FQNNGV. The CDR3 DNA reads TGTGCCAGCGCCATTATTATGACGGCCGGGGAGCTGTTTTTT. Translated: CASAIIMTAGELFF.

The chain carries TRBV9 and TRBJ1-2; 8 bases fit TRBD1. V dropped 4 bases and J dropped 8; count of bases not matched to a gene: 7. The CDR3 is 13 amino acids. CDR1 is SGDLS, CDR2 YYNGEE, per germline. In DNA, the CDR3 is TGTGCCAGCAGCCCCGGACAGGGAACGGGCTACACCTTC. Translated, it gives CASSPGQGTGYTF.

This clone was seen just once. DNA for the CDR3: TGTGCCAGCAGCTTGGAGTTGAACACCTACAATGAGCAGTTCTTC. This encodes CASSLELNTYNEQFF. The chain has TRBV11-2 and TRBJ2-1; D gene unclear. V lost 3 bases to trimming and J lost 2 bases, with 11 bases between them. CDR1 and CDR2 (germline): SGHAT, FQNNGV. The CDR3 runs 15 residues.

The V gene is TRBV18, the J gene TRBJ2-5; 8 bases align to TRBD1. Losses at the gene ends were 2 bases for V and 6 bases for J; bases not matched to a gene: 2. This CDR3 has 13 amino acids. Germline CDR1 and CDR2: KGHSH and LQKENI. The CDR3 DNA follows: TGTGCCAGCTCACCAGACAGGGGTCAGACCCAGTACTTC. Translating it yields CASSPDRGQTQYF.

This chain connects TRBV11-2 to TRBJ1-2; D might be TRBD1 (5 bases). This CDR3 spans 15 amino acids. The V end was cut by 5 bases, the J end by 8 bases, with 21 bases between. The germline CDR1 and CDR2 sequences are SGHAT and FQNNGV. DNA of the CDR3: TGTGCCAGCAGCAACGACCGGGACCCTATCCGAGGCTACACCTTC. This translates into CASSNDRDPIRGYTF.

Here the CDR3 reads CASSQGSGIGEKLFF. The CDR3 DNA sequence: TGTGCCAGCAGCCAAGGTTCTGGGATCGGTGAAAAACTGTTTTTT. V gene TRBV4-2 combines with J gene TRBJ1-4; unclear D gene. Germline loops: CDR1 LGHNA, CDR2 YNFKEQ. The CDR3 runs to 15 residues. V lost 1 base to trimming and J lost 7 bases, with 13 bases between them.

This chain connects TRBV9 to TRBJ1-3; no clear D. The CDR3 contains 17 residues. Per the germline V gene, CDR1 is SGDLS and CDR2 is YYNGEE. Trimming pared 0 bases from V and 1 base from J, leaving 14 bases between. In DNA form, the CDR3 reads TGTGCCAGCAGCGTAGAGGCCCCGCGGAGGTCTGGAAACACCATATATTTT. It yields the protein CASSVEAPRRSGNTIYF.

In its sample, this clone was seen a few times. The chain carries TRBV28 and TRBJ1-2; tentatively, D is TRBD1 (6 bases). The germline gives CDR1 MDHEN, CDR2 SYDVKM. This CDR3 comprises 14 residues. V dropped 3 bases and J dropped 2 bases, with 10 bases sitting between them. This chain's CDR3 is CASSLGAGNYGYTF. The CDR3 DNA reads TGTGCCAGCAGTTTGGGGGCGGGGAACTATGGCTACACCTTC.

The chain carries TRBV4-2 and TRBJ2-3; D possibly matches TRBD1 or TRBD2 (6 bases each). CDR3 length equals 17 residues. Trimming removed 4 bases from V and 0 bases from J, with 17 bases in between. Germline V gene sequence: CDR1 LGHNA, CDR2 YNFKEQ. This CDR3 reads CASSPLGAGHSTDTQYF. CDR3 in DNA: TGTGCCAGCAGCCCCCTAGGGGCGGGACATAGCACAGATACGCAGTATTTT.

This clone was detected only a few times. The chain joins TRBV5-1 to TRBJ2-7, with TRBD2 identical over 8 bases. With 5 bases clipped from V and 0 bases from J, the junction kept 7 bases outside the gene matches. Looked up from germline, CDR1 is SGHRS and CDR2 is YFSETQ. The CDR3 extends over 15 amino acids. The CDR3 DNA sequence: TGCGCCAGCAGGTCGGCTAGCGGGCGCTCCTACGAGCAGTACTTC. This codes for CASRSASGRSYEQYF.

This clone was recorded only once. V is TRBV7-8 and J is TRBJ1-3; no firm D call. Germline assignment: CDR1 SGHVS and CDR2 FQNEAQ. V lost 5 bases and J 0 bases, leaving 14 bases between the germline ends. The CDR3 length is 16 residues. Here the CDR3 reads CASSPASGRSGNTIYF. CDR3 nucleotides: TGTGCCAGCAGCCCAGCCTCGGGCCGCTCTGGAAACACCATATATTTT.

This chain links TRBV6-5 with TRBJ1-5; D ambiguous. CDR3 length: 15 amino acids. V was trimmed by 4 bases and J by 5 bases, leaving 15 bases between them. Germline values: CDR1 MNHEY, CDR2 SVGAGI. The CDR3 reads CASSSKLTSYQPQHF. DNA of the CDR3: TGTGCCAGCAGTTCCAAGCTGACATCCTATCAGCCCCAGCATTTT.

The V call is TRBV4-1, the J call TRBJ1-5; tentative D call: TRBD1 (5 bases). Germline V CDR1 and CDR2: MGHRA, YSYEKL. The CDR3 has 14 amino acids. V lost 4 bases and J lost 6, with 13 bases in between. The CDR3 DNA reads as TGCGCCAGCAGCCCCCGACAGTTTGTTCAGCCCCAGCATTTT. It encodes CASSPRQFVQPQHF.

This clone showed up just once. The rearrangement joins TRBV7-2 to TRBJ1-5; 12 bases are shared with TRBD1. The junction had 8 bases not matched to a gene; V was cut back by 5 bases and J by 6 bases. Germline V CDR1 and CDR2: SGHTA, FQGNSA. The CDR3 sequence is 16 residues long. The CDR3 DNA is TGTGCCAGCAGCATCGCCGGGACAGGGGGCATTCAGCCCCAGCATTTT. It translates to CASSIAGTGGIQPQHF.

Comments on this clone: Other DNA sequences of this sample code for an identical CDR3. The chain combines TRBV20-1 with TRBJ2-1; D not resolved. The CDR3 length is 10 residues. Germline CDR1 reads DFQATT; CDR2 reads SNEGSKA (reference sequence). Trimming removed 6 bases from V and 5 bases from J, with 5 bases in between. CDR3 sequence: CSAGNNEQFF. The DNA of the CDR3 is TGCAGTGCGGGAAACAATGAGCAGTTCTTC.

V gene TRBV30 combines with J gene TRBJ2-1, with 9 bases identical to TRBD2. This CDR3 contains 13 residues. Per germline, CDR1 GTSNPN and CDR2 SVGIG (reference sequence). Trimming at V came to 3 bases and at J to 9 bases, leaving 6 bases not matched to a gene. CDR3 in DNA: TGTGCCTGGAGCGGGACTAGCTGGGGTGAGCAGTTCTTC. Translated: CAWSGTSWGEQFF. The whole variable domain, remainder taken from reference TRBV30 and TRBJ2-1, is SQTIHQWPATLVQPVGSPLSLECTVEGTSNPNLYWYRQAAGRGLQLLFYSVGIGQISSEVPQNLSASRPQDRQFILSSKKLLLSDSGFYLCAWSGTSWGEQFFGPGTRLTVL.

On this clone itself: The same CDR3 can be traced to other DNA sequences in this sample. V gene TRBV28 combines with J gene TRBJ1-3; TRBD1 matches 8 bases. The CDR3 is made up of 14 amino acids. CDR1 MDHEN and CDR2 SYDVKM come from the germline V gene. The junction had 3 bases not matched to a gene; V was cut back by 4 bases and J by 4 bases. CDR3 DNA sequence: TGTGCCAGCAGTTCGACAGGGGTCGGAAACACCATATATTTT. Protein: CASSSTGVGNTIYF.

V and J are TRBV11-2 and TRBJ2-7; maybe TRBD2 (5 bases). This CDR3 spans 13 amino acids. Germline V gene data show CDR1 as SGHAT and CDR2 as FQNNGV. Trimming shortened V by 8 bases and J by 9 bases, and 20 bases separated the two germline ends. DNA of the CDR3: TGTGCCAGCGTATATGCGGGTTCTGGTGTGCAGTACTTC. It translates to CASVYAGSGVQYF. Combining the CDR3 with reference TRBV11-2 and TRBJ2-7 gives the whole variable domain EAGVAQSPRYKIIEKRQSVAFWCNPISGHATLYWYQQILGQGPKLLIQFQNNGVVDDSQLPKDRFSAERLKGVDSTLKIQPAKLEDSAVYLCASVYAGSGVQYFGPGTRLTVT.

This chain connects TRBV7-2 to TRBJ2-7, with D perhaps matching TRBD1 (7 bases). Germline V CDR1 and CDR2: SGHTA, FQGNSA. The CDR3 consists of 14 residues. V lost 4 bases and J 4 bases, leaving 14 bases between the germline ends. The CDR3: CASSSISGGYEQYF. DNA for the CDR3: TGTGCCAGCAGCTCCATATCAGGGGGGTACGAGCAGTACTTC.

The chain employs TRBV6-1 and TRBJ1-1; 9 nucleotides line up with TRBD1. The CDR3 totals 15 residues. CDR1 is MNHNS, CDR2 SASEGT, per germline. After removal of 6 bases from V and 11 bases from J, the junction contained 16 bases not matched to a gene. The chain's CDR3 is CASSERGQGLFGAFF. The CDR3 DNA is TGTGCCAGCAGCGAAAGGGGACAGGGCCTCTTTGGGGCTTTCTTT.

The chain links TRBV29-1 to TRBJ1-1; D possibly corresponds to TRBD1 (5 bases). The CDR3 covers 8 residues. V was clipped by 7 bases and J by 11 bases, with 8 bases between them. Germline V CDR1 and CDR2: SQVTM, ANQGSEA. CDR3 nucleotides: TGCAGCGCCGCAGGGGCTTTCTTT. Protein sequence: CSAAGAFF.

This clone turned up a few times. V and J are TRBV19 and TRBJ1-1; D remains unclear. The CDR3 is 15 residues long. The germline V gene encodes CDR1 LNHDA and CDR2 SQIVND (reference sequence). V was trimmed by 4 bases and J by 0 bases, leaving 12 bases between them. The CDR3 DNA reads TGTGCCAGTAGTAAGCCCGGACTGATGAACACTGAAGCTTTCTTT. Amino acids: CASSKPGLMNTEAFF.

This clone is a singleton in its sample. This chain connects TRBV7-9 to TRBJ2-3; 11 positions agree with TRBD2. Germline V gives CDR1 SEHNR, CDR2 FQNEAQ (reference sequence). CDR3 size: 16 residues. The trim removed 1 base at V and 3 bases at J, leaving 3 bases unmatched. The DNA for the CDR3 is TGTGCCAGCAGCTTAGGGACTAGCGGGTCTACAGATACGCAGTATTTT. Its protein is CASSLGTSGSTDTQYF. The variable domain in full, with the rest retrieved from reference TRBV7-9 and TRBJ2-3, is DTGVSQNPRHKITKRGQNVTFRCDPISEHNRLYWYRQTLGQGPEFLTYFQNEAQLEKSRLLSDRFSAERPKGSFSTLEIQRTEQGDSAMYLCASSLGTSGSTDTQYFGPGTRLTVL.

In DNA, the CDR3 is TGTGCCTGGAGTGGGGGATCCGGGATCGTATACGAGCAGTACTTC. Protein product: CAWSGGSGIVYEQYF. The J gene is TRBJ2-7, the V gene TRBV30, with a possible D match to TRBD2 (5 bases). The CDR3 consists of 15 residues. From germline, CDR1 is GTSNPN and CDR2 SVGIG (reference sequence). Between the trimmed V and J ends, which lost 1 base and 4 bases, there was a span of 17 bases.

The chain's CDR3 is CASSLSGTANEKLFF. The CDR3 DNA sequence: TGTGCCAGCAGTTTATCAGGGACAGCTAATGAAAAACTGTTTTTT. V usage is TRBV28 and J usage is TRBJ1-4; 7 nucleotides line up with TRBD1. The V gene end was trimmed by 1 base and the J gene end by 3 bases; junction bases not matched to a gene: 2. Germline CDR1 MDHEN, CDR2 SYDVKM. The length of the CDR3 is 15 residues.

The chain is built from TRBV12-5 and TRBJ2-7; 8 nucleotides match TRBD1. J was trimmed by 6 bases and V by 0 bases; bases with no gene match: 10. Per the germline V gene, CDR1 is LGHNT and CDR2 is FRNRAP. This CDR3 has 16 residues. Here the CDR3 DNA reads TGTGCTAGTGGTTTGGTACTCTGGACAGGGAGTTCCGAGCAGTACTTC. Protein: CASGLVLWTGSSEQYF.